The source of this TCR beta chain is a study of shared clonotypes between healthy human individuals. Findings and caveats of the study: Generation probabilities of non-shared clonotypes were lower (relative to those shared by all four donors).

This clone was counted once. As yet, its antigen is unknown. Trimming left V 7 bases short and J 2 bases short, with 17 bases between. Looked up from germline, CDR1 is GTSNPN and CDR2 is SVGIG (reference sequence). CDR3 length equals 14 residues. An assay was performed, and its level was deep. Produced via immunoSEQ multiplex PCR; TCRdb's table is partial and in-frame only. The sample consists of about 2 million clones, approximately 95% of them appearing once. This receptor was obtained from a man between 18 and 35 years old in good health. Sequenced sample: naive CD4+ T cells sorted from blood. Subset: CD45RA+ positively selected. The chain joins TRBV30 to TRBJ1-2; D is ambiguous. CDR3: CALVPTSGNYGYTF. CDR3 in DNA: TGTGCCTTGGTCCCGACCAGTGGGAACTATGGCTACACCTTC.